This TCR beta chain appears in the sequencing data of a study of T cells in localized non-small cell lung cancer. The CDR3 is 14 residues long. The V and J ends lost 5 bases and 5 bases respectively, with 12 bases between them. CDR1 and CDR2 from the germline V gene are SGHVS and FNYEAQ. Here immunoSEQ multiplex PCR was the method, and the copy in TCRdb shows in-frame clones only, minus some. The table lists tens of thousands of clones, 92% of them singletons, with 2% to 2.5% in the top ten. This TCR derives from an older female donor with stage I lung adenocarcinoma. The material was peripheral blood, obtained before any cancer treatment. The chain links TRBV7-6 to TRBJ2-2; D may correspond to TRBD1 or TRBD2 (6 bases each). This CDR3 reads CASSPRGVTGELFF. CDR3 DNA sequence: TGTGCCAGCAGCCCAAGGGGGGTAACCGGGGAGCTGTTTTTT.